These T cell receptor beta chains were read from a single sample in a study of T cell changes during pregnancy in multiple sclerosis. Generated by immunoSEQ multiplex PCR, the TCRdb table keeps only in-frame clones and is missing some. The profile shows around 56,000 clones, 90% of them singletons. The material was peripheral blood, obtained in the first trimester of pregnancy. Every receptor here comes from a female donor in good health, enrolled as a control in a pregnancy study. The CDR3 runs from the conserved cysteine through the conserved F or W. A D gene is named only where the DNA matches it firmly. Some rows have no size entry. The others give once, few or many, or a class for an expanded clone.

abundance	v_gene	j_gene	d_gene	CDR3aa	CDR3nt
.	TRBV19	TRBJ2-3	.	CASSPPGTWADTQYF	TGTGCCAGTAGTCCCCCGGGGACTTGGGCGGATACGCAGTATTTT
.	TRBV2	TRBJ1-1	.	CASSGHGAGAEAFF	TGTGCCAGCAGTGGGCATGGGGCGGGGGCTGAAGCTTTCTTT
.	TRBV4-1	TRBJ2-1	.	CASSQGLLGHTGQFF	TGCGCCAGCAGCCAAGGCCTCCTCGGACACACTGGGCAGTTCTTC
.	TRBV21-1	TRBJ2-7	.	CASSKTPGQGPYEQYF	TGTGCCAGCAGCAAAACCCCGGGACAGGGCCCCTACGAGCAGTACTTC
.	TRBV30	TRBJ1-4	.	CAWSPSVAGKLFF	TGTGCCTGGAGTCCGTCAGTGGCGGGAAAACTGTTTTTT
.	TRBV7-2	TRBJ2-3	TRBD2	CASSLISGGQYF	TGTGCCAGCAGCTTAATTAGCGGGGGGCAGTATTTT
.	TRBV27	TRBJ2-7	.	CASSLSRPATRAYEQYF	TGTGCCAGCAGTTTATCGAGGCCGGCAACCCGAGCCTACGAGCAGTACTTC
.	TRBV6-1	TRBJ2-7	TRBD2	CASSGRETSAISYEQYF	TGTGCCAGCAGTGGACGAGAGACTAGCGCGATATCCTACGAGCAGTACTTC
.	TRBV7-8	TRBJ2-3	TRBD2	CASSLALLAGGRTDTQYF	TGTGCCAGCAGCTTAGCGCTACTAGCGGGGGGACGCACAGATACGCAGTATTTT
.	TRBV10-3	TRBJ1-2	.	CATQAPYGYTF	TGTGCCACTCAGGCCCCCTATGGCTACACCTTC
once	TRBV10-3	TRBJ1-6	TRBD1	CAIAGGHNNSPLHF	TGTGCCATCGCAGGGGGCCATAATAATTCACCCCTCCACTTT
.	TRBV10-3	TRBJ1-2	TRBD1	CATAGDRNSSWGYTF	TGTGCCACCGCCGGGGACAGGAACTCGTCTTGGGGCTACACCTTC
once	TRBV2	TRBJ1-2	TRBD1	CASSVRGYGYTF	TGTGCCAGCAGTGTCAGGGGGTATGGCTACACCTTC
.	TRBV9	TRBJ1-6	.	CASSPEADSPLHF	TGTGCCAGCAGCCCCGAGGCGGATTCACCCCTCCACTTT
.	TRBV7-9	TRBJ1-1	.	CASSLSSTEAFF	TGTGCCAGCAGCTTATCTTCCACTGAAGCTTTCTTT
few	TRBV9	TRBJ1-1	.	CASSVVMNTEAFF	TGTGCCAGCAGCGTTGTTATGAACACTGAAGCTTTCTTT
.	TRBV2	TRBJ1-4	.	CASSGGEGEKLFF	TGTGCCAGCAGTGGCGGCGAAGGAGAAAAACTGTTTTTT
.	TRBV5-1	TRBJ1-3	TRBD1	CASSTQGAGGNTIYF	TGCGCCAGCAGCACACAGGGGGCAGGTGGAAACACCATATATTTT
.	TRBV28	TRBJ2-2	TRBD2	CASSTGGAGTGELFF	TGTGCCAGCAGTACCGGGGGGGCCGGTACCGGGGAGCTGTTTTTT
few	TRBV27	TRBJ2-7	.	CASSVRQAYEQYF	TGTGCCAGCAGTGTCAGACAGGCCTACGAGCAGTACTTC
.	TRBV19	TRBJ1-2	.	CASSIGQDPYGYTF	TGTGCCAGTAGTATAGGACAGGACCCCTATGGCTACACCTTC
.	TRBV6-1	TRBJ1-2	.	CASKSVSRGGYTF	TGTGCCAGCAAAAGCGTCAGCCGAGGTGGCTACACCTTC
.	TRBV28	TRBJ1-1	.	CASIPLTLNTEAFF	TGTGCCAGCATCCCATTGACACTGAACACTGAAGCTTTCTTT
.	TRBV9	TRBJ2-7	.	CASSAAGTLNEQYF	TGTGCCAGCAGCGCAGCCGGGACTCTAAACGAGCAGTACTTC
.	TRBV30	TRBJ1-5	.	CAWSKGGGVSNQPQHF	TGTGCCTGGAGCAAGGGTGGCGGGGTAAGCAATCAGCCCCAGCATTTT
.	TRBV10-3	TRBJ2-6	TRBD2	CAIRGDRGPLTGANVLTF	TGTGCCATACGGGGGGACCGCGGACCCCTCACTGGGGCCAACGTCCTGACTTTC
.	TRBV6-1	TRBJ2-3	TRBD2	CASGATAGESDTQYF	TGTGCCAGCGGAGCTACTGCGGGAGAGTCGGATACGCAGTATTTT
.	TRBV6-1	TRBJ1-2	TRBD1	CASNPGQGKGYTF	TGTGCCAGCAACCCGGGACAGGGAAAAGGCTACACCTTC
.	TRBV7-8	TRBJ2-6	TRBD1	CASSSLDRGPGANVLTF	TGTGCCAGCAGCTCCCTGGACAGGGGGCCTGGGGCCAACGTCCTGACTTTC
.	TRBV30	TRBJ1-1	.	CAWRTSANTEAFF	TGTGCCTGGAGAACGAGTGCGAACACTGAAGCTTTCTTT
.	TRBV10-3	TRBJ1-2	.	CAISERGTANYGYTF	TGTGCCATCAGTGAAAGGGGCACAGCGAACTATGGCTACACCTTC
.	TRBV28	TRBJ1-1	.	CASSWRGGGTEAFF	TGTGCCAGCAGTTGGAGGGGGGGTGGCACTGAAGCTTTCTTT
.	TRBV2	TRBJ2-1	TRBD2	CASSEATSGLYEQFF	TGTGCCAGCAGTGAGGCGACTAGCGGGTTATATGAGCAGTTCTTC
once	TRBV2	TRBJ2-7	.	CASSRDWSYEQYF	TGTGCCAGCAGTAGGGACTGGTCCTACGAGCAGTACTTC
.	TRBV27	TRBJ1-1	.	CASRWTVYTEAFF	TGTGCCAGCAGGTGGACAGTCTACACTGAAGCTTTCTTT
.	TRBV28	TRBJ2-7	TRBD2	CASRGTSGSYEQYF	TGTGCCAGCAGGGGAACTAGCGGGAGTTACGAGCAGTACTTC
.	TRBV2	TRBJ2-1	.	CASSDSGNEQFF	TGTGCCAGCAGTGATAGCGGCAATGAGCAGTTCTTC